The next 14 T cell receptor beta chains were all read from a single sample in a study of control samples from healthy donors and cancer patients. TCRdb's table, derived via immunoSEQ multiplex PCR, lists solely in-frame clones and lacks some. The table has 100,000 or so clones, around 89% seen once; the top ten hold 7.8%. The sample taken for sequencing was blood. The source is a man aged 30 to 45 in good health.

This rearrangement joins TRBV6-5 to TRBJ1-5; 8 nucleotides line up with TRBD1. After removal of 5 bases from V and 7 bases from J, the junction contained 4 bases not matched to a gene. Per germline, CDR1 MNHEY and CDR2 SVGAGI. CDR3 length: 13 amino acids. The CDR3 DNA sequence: TGTGCCAGCAGTAAGACAGGGGACCAGCCCCAGCATTTT. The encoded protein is CASSKTGDQPQHF.

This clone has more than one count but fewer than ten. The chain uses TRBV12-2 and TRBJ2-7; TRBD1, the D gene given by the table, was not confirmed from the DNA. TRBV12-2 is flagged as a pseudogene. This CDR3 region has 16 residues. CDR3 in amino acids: CASRLSLDRGGGEQYV. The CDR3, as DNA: TGTGCAAGTCGCTTATCCTTAGACAGGGGAGGGGGCGAGCAGTACGTC.

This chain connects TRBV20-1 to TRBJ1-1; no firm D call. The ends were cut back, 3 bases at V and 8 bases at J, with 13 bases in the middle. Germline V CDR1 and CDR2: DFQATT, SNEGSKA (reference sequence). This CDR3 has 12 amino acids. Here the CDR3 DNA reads TGCAGTGCTAGTCTCGGGGAACGGGAAGCTTTCTTT. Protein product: CSASLGEREAFF.

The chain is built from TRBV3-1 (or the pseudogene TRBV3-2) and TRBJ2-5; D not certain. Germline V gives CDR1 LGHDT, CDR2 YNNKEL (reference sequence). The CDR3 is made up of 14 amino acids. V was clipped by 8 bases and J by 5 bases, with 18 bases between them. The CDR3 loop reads CASPPRCSRETQYF. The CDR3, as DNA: TGTGCCAGCCCCCCCCGGTGTAGCAGGGAGACCCAGTACTTC.

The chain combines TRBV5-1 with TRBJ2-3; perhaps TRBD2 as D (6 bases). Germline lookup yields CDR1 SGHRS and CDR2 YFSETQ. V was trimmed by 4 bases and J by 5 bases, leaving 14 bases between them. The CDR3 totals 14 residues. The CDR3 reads CASSAGTLQDTQYF. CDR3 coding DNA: TGCGCCAGCAGCGCAGGGACTTTACAAGATACGCAGTATTTT.

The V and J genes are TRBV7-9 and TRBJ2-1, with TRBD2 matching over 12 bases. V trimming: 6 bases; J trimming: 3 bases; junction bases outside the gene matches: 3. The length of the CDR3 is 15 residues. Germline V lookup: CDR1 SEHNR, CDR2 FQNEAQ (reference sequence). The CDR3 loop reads CASSSLAGGYNEQFF. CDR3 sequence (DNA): TGTGCCAGCAGTTCACTAGCGGGAGGCTACAATGAGCAGTTCTTC. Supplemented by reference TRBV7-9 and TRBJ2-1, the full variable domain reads DTGVSQNPRHKITKRGQNVTFRCDPISEHNRLYWYRQTLGQGPEFLTYFQNEAQLEKSRLLSDRFSAERPKGSFSTLEIQRTEQGDSAMYLCASSSLAGGYNEQFFGPGTRLTVL.

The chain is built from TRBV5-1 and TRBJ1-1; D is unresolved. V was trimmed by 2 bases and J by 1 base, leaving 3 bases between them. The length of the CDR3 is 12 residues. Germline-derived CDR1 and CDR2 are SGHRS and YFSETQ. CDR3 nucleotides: TGCGCCAGCAGCTTTACGAACACTGAAGCTTTCTTT. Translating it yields CASSFTNTEAFF.

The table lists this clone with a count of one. The CDR3 DNA reads TGCGCCAGCAGCTTGGTGGTGGACTATGGCTACACCTTC. Translation: CASSLVVDYGYTF. This chain uses TRBV5-1 with TRBJ1-2; D ambiguous. Germline lookup yields CDR1 SGHRS and CDR2 YFSETQ. V lost 0 bases and J 3 bases, leaving 6 bases between the germline ends. The CDR3 is made up of 13 amino acids.

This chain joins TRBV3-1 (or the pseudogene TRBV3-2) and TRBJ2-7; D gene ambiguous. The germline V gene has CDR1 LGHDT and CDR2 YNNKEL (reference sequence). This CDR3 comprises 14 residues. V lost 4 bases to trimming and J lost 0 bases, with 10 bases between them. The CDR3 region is CASSLGRNSYEQYV. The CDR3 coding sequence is TGTGCCAGCAGCCTAGGACGCAACTCCTACGAGCAGTACGTC.

In DNA form, the CDR3 reads TGTGCCAGCAGTTACACGGGGGGTGAGCAGTTCTTC. This sequence encodes CASSYTGGEQFF. The chain employs TRBV6-2 or TRBV6-3 and TRBJ2-1; TRBD2 aligns across 7 bases. CDR1 is MNHEY, CDR2 SVGEGT, per germline. The V and J ends lost 2 bases and 9 bases, in that order; junction bases with no gene match: 1. The CDR3 sequence is 12 residues long.

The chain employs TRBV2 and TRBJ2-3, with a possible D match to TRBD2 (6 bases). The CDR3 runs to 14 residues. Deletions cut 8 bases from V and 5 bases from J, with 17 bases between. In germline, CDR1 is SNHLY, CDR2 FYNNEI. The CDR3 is CASVAGRGIDTQYF. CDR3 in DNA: TGTGCCAGCGTCGCGGGGAGAGGAATAGATACGCAGTATTTT.

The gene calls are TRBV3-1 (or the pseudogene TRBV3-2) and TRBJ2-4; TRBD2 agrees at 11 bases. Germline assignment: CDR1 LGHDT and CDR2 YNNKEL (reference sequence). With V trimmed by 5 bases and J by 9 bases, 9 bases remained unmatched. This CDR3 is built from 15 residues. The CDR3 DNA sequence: TGTGCCAGCAGCGAAAGACTAGCGGGATTGGGCATTCAGTACTTC. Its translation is CASSERLAGLGIQYF.

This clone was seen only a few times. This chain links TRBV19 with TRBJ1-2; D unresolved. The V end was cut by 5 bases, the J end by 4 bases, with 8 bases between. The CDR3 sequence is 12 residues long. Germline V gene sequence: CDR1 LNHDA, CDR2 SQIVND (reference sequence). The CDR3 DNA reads TGTGCCAGTAGTCGCAACAGCTATGGCTACACCTTC. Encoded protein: CASSRNSYGYTF.

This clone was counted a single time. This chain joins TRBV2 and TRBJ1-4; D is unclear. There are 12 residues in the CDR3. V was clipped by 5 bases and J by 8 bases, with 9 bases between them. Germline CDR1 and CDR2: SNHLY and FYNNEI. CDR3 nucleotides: TGTGCCAGCAGTTTGAGGTGGGAAAAACTGTTTTTT. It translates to CASSLRWEKLFF.